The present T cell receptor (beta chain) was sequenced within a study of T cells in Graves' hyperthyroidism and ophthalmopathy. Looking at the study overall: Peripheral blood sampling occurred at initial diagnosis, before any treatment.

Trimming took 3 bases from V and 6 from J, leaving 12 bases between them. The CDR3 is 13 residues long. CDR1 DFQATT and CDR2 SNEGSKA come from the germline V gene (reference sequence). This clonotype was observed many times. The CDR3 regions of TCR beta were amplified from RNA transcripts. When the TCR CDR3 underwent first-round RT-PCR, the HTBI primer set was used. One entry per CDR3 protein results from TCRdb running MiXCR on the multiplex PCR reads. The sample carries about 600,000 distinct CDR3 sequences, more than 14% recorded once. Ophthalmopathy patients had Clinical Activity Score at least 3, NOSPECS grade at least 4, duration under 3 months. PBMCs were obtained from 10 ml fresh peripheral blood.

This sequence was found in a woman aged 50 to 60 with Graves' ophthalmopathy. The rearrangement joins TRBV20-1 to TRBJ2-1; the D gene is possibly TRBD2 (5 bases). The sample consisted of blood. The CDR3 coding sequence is TGCAGTGCTAGCGGTAGCGCCACCAATGAGCAGTTCTTC. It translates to CSASGSATNEQFF.